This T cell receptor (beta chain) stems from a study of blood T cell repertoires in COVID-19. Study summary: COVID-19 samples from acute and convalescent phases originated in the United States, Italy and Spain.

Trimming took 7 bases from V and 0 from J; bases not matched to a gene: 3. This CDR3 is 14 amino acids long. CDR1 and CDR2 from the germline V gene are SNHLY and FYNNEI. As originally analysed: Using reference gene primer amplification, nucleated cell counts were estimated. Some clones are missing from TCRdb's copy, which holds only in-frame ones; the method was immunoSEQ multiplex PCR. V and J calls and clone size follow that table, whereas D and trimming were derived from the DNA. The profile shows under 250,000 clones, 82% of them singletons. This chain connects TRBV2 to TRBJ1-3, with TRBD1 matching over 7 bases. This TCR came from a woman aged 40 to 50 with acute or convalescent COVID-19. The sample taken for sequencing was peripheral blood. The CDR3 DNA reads TGTGCCAGCACGACAGGGAACTCTGGAAACACCATATATTTT. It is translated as CASTTGNSGNTIYF.